This T cell receptor (beta chain) was identified in a study of cytomegalovirus exposure and HLA in healthy donors. Study-wide background: Around 79 million unique TCRs, all from HLA-typed donors, were included in an early release of the data.

PCR involved 60 Vbeta and 13 Jbeta primers. Repertoires were generated with immunoSEQ multiplex PCR, while TCRdb's copy carries only in-frame clones and drops some. Of fewer than 150,000 clones in the sample, less than 90% were seen once. As concerns this clone: Its antigen is unknown.

This CDR3 spans 16 amino acids. The germline V and J ends were trimmed by 0 bases and 3 bases, with 13 bases remaining between them. Germline values: CDR1 MRHNA, CDR2 SNTAGT. Study-level points and caveats: Later analysis indicated greater clonal expansion among HLA-associated TCR beta chains than among equally common other chains.

This TCR came from a man over 45 in good health and CMV-seronegative. The chain recombines TRBV6-4 with TRBJ2-3, with D perhaps matching TRBD2 (6 bases). Sequencing was performed on PBMCs. CDR3 residues: CASSDSPGSVTDTQYF. In DNA form, the CDR3 reads TGTGCCAGCAGTGACTCCCCCGGGAGTGTGACAGATACGCAGTATTTT.